This record concerns one TCR beta chain sequence. Its matching antigen is unknown. These data originate in a study of vaccination and CD4 T cells after COVID-19. Study at large: Two Hispanic individuals were among six male and four female convalescent patients. Investigators stimulated cells with overlapping spike peptides drawn from SARS-CoV-2, HCoV-NL63, HCoV-OC43 and HCoV-229E. Between diagnosis and the drawing of post-COVID samples lay a median roughly 91 days (range 35 to 161).

The Oncomine TCR Beta short-read assay was applied to DNA of cultured CD4+ T cells. TCRdb independently ran MiXCR on the PCR reads; one entry per CDR3 protein. This table has about 3,600 distinct CDR3 sequences, 20% to 25% appearing once. The CDR3 spans 14 residues. V gave up 8 bases and J gave up 3 bases, with 14 bases separating them. Per the germline V gene, CDR1 is WSHSY and CDR2 is SAAADI. Treatment given: approximately 9-day PBMC culture with coronavirus spike peptide pools or control peptides (ViraFEST assay). The unexposed donor gave CD4+ T cells before the COVID-19 pandemic (2011-2018). Half of the medium was exchanged for fresh IL-2 medium, first on day 3 and then on day 7.

This TCR derives from a human donor in good health. The V and J genes are TRBV10-2 and TRBJ2-1, with D possibly being TRBD1 or TRBD2 (5 bases each). Sequenced input: CD4+ T cells from blood, cultured in vitro. The CDR3 is CASGDRAYYNEQFF. The CDR3 nucleotides are TGCGCCAGCGGGGACCGGGCCTACTACAATGAGCAGTTCTTC.